The next 24 T cell receptor beta chains were all read from a single sample in a study of blood T cell repertoires in COVID-19. TCRdb's table, derived via immunoSEQ multiplex PCR, lists solely in-frame clones and lacks some. The repertoire holds about 100,000 clones, with 79% as singletons. Sequencing input: peripheral blood. The receptors shown here come from a woman of 80 years or more with active or convalescent COVID-19.

The chain uses TRBV10-3 and TRBJ1-3, with D perhaps TRBD1 (5 bases). There are 16 residues in the CDR3. Trimming removed 6 bases at V and 0 bases at J, with 15 bases between. Germline V gives CDR1 ENHRY, CDR2 SYGVKD. The CDR3 loop is CAISVGGETSGNTIYF. The CDR3 DNA is TGTGCCATCAGCGTAGGAGGGGAAACCTCTGGAAACACCATATATTTT.

The rearrangement links TRBV7-9 to TRBJ2-1, with 7 bases matching TRBD2. CDR1 is SEHNR, CDR2 FQNEAQ, per germline (reference sequence). This CDR3 has 17 amino acids. With V trimmed by 6 bases and J by 6 bases, 17 bases remained unmatched. In nucleotides, the CDR3 is TGTGCCAGCAGTCCCGGTCCTCCAGCGGGGAGGCCCAATGAGCAGTTCTTC. Its protein product is CASSPGPPAGRPNEQFF.

CDR3: CSALLPGADYNEQFF. The CDR3 nucleotides read TGCAGCGCCCTATTGCCTGGGGCGGACTACAATGAGCAGTTCTTC. The chain joins TRBV29-1 to TRBJ2-1; perhaps TRBD1 as D (5 bases). The CDR3 is made up of 15 amino acids. The V end was cut by 7 bases, the J end by 3 bases, with 19 bases between. Germline-derived CDR1 and CDR2 are SQVTM and ANQGSEA.

As DNA, the CDR3 is TGTGCCAGCAGCAAACTGAGACAGGTACAAGAGACCCAGTACTTC. Protein product: CASSKLRQVQETQYF. The chain combines TRBV21-1 with TRBJ2-5; the table gives TRBD1 as D, unverified against the DNA. TRBV21-1 is marked as a pseudogene. This CDR3 is built from 15 residues.

The rearrangement joins TRBV29-1 to TRBJ1-1; a weak D match, TRBD1 (6 bases). V was pared by 7 bases and J by 2 bases, with 14 bases between. Germline CDR1 and CDR2: SQVTM and ANQGSEA. The length of the CDR3 is 13 residues. In nucleotides, the CDR3 is TGCAGCGCTATAGGGGGGGGTAACACTGAAGCTTTCTTT. This encodes CSAIGGGNTEAFF.

As for this clone: One junction end does not reproduce the germline sequence, and a read error may be involved. The CDR3 loop is CASSLLGANTEAFF. CDR3 nucleotide sequence: TGTGCCAGCAGCTTGTTGGGAGCGAACACTGAAGCTTTCTTT. The V gene is TRBV5-1, the J gene TRBJ1-1; no clear D gene. In germline, CDR1 is SGHRS, CDR2 YFSETQ. The CDR3 spans 14 residues. The full variable domain, rest sourced from reference TRBV5-1 and TRBJ1-1, is KAGVTQTPRYLIKTRGQQVTLSCSPISGHRSVSWYQQTPGQGLQFLFEYFSETQRNKGNFPGRFSGRQFSNSRSEMNVSTLELGDSALYLCASSLLGANTEAFFGQGTRLTVV.

The genes are TRBV7-3 and TRBJ2-7, with 14 bases fitting TRBD2. This CDR3 spans 14 amino acids. Germline V gene sequence: CDR1 SGHTA, CDR2 FQGTGA. Trimming at V came to 6 bases and at J to 5 bases, leaving 3 bases not matched to a gene. CDR3 in DNA: TGTGCCAGCAGTGGGGGACTAGCGGGAGACGAGCAGTACTTC. The encoded protein is CASSGGLAGDEQYF.

The chain is built from TRBV28 and TRBJ2-3; 8 nucleotides line up with TRBD2. The CDR3 length is 15 residues. Germline loops: CDR1 MDHEN, CDR2 SYDVKM. V trimming: 5 bases; J trimming: 2 bases; junction bases outside the gene matches: 6. The CDR3 sequence: CASSHSGRATDTQYF. CDR3 DNA sequence: TGTGCCAGCAGTCACAGCGGGAGAGCCACAGATACGCAGTATTTT.

The sample holds a few counts of this clone. V gene TRBV6-1 combines with J gene TRBJ2-5, with TRBD2 matching over 9 bases. Germline CDR1 reads MNHNS; CDR2 reads SASEGT. The J segment lost 9 bases and the V segment lost 3 bases, leaving 14 bases of the junction unmatched. This CDR3 comprises 16 residues. CDR3: CASSDQLAGTGGAQYF. The CDR3 coding sequence is TGTGCCAGCAGTGATCAGCTAGCGGGGACGGGTGGGGCCCAGTACTTC.

The genes are TRBV2 and TRBJ2-5, with 7 positions matching TRBD1. Germline V gives CDR1 SNHLY, CDR2 FYNNEI. With 6 bases clipped from V and 2 bases from J, the junction kept 9 bases outside the gene matches. This CDR3 region has 15 residues. The CDR3: CASRDTGAIQETQYF. The DNA for the CDR3 is TGTGCCAGCAGGGATACAGGGGCGATACAAGAGACCCAGTACTTC.

About this clone itself: This CDR3 is also generated by other DNA sequences in the sample. The chain carries TRBV4-3 and TRBJ2-1; no reliable D call. CDR1 is LGHNA, CDR2 YSLEER, per germline. CDR3 size: 14 residues. The V and J ends lost 4 bases and 5 bases respectively, with 12 bases between them. The DNA for the CDR3 is TGCGCCAGCAGCCCCCGGGTAGCCCACAATGAGCAGTTCTTC. Its translation: CASSPRVAHNEQFF.

The chain uses TRBV7-2 and TRBJ2-1, with 11 positions matching TRBD2. CDR3 length equals 16 residues. V shed 4 bases, J shed 6 bases, and the junction held 8 bases outside the gene matches. Per germline, CDR1 SGHTA and CDR2 FQGNSA. The CDR3 is CASSSHTSGGSNEQFF. DNA of the CDR3: TGTGCCAGCAGCTCTCATACTAGCGGGGGCTCCAATGAGCAGTTCTTC. The full variable domain, completed using reference TRBV7-2 and TRBJ2-1, is GAGVSQSPSNKVTEKGKDVELRCDPISGHTALYWYRQSLGQGLEFLIYFQGNSAPDKSGLPSDRFSAERTGGSVSTLTIQRTQQEDSAVYLCASSSHTSGGSNEQFFGPGTRLTVL.

The chain employs TRBV2 and TRBJ2-5; TRBD2 agrees at 10 bases. This CDR3 is 14 amino acids long. The J segment lost 5 bases and the V segment lost 11 bases, leaving 11 bases of the junction unmatched. From germline, CDR1 is SNHLY and CDR2 FYNNEI. The CDR3 DNA is TGTGCCGGAAGCGGGAGGGAGGGGGCCGAGACCCAGTACTTC. Translated, it gives CAGSGREGAETQYF.

The chain employs TRBV29-1 and TRBJ2-1; D is undetermined. The CDR3 has 14 amino acids. CDR1 is SQVTM, CDR2 ANQGSEA, per germline. Trimming removed 2 bases from V and 0 bases from J, with 8 bases in between. The CDR3 DNA reads TGCAGCGTTGAATTTCTCAGCTCCTACAATGAGCAGTTCTTC. Translated, it gives CSVEFLSSYNEQFF.

The gene calls are TRBV6-1 and TRBJ2-6; TRBD1 might be the D (6 bases). Germline CDR1 and CDR2: MNHNS and SASEGT. Trimming left V 2 bases short and J 0 bases short, with 8 bases between. This CDR3 has 16 amino acids. The CDR3 protein is CASSEQGGSGANVLTF. CDR3 DNA sequence: TGTGCCAGCAGTGAACAAGGGGGCTCTGGGGCCAACGTCCTGACTTTC.

This sequence joins TRBV7-3 and TRBJ2-1, with 8 bases aligning to TRBD2. CDR3 length equals 15 residues. Trimming took 5 bases from V and 4 from J; bases not matched to a gene: 7. Per germline, CDR1 SGHTA and CDR2 FQGTGA. The CDR3 here is CASSQTSALYNEQFF. The CDR3 region has the DNA TGTGCCAGCAGCCAGACTAGCGCTTTATACAATGAGCAGTTCTTC.

CDR3 region: CASSQPLAGGRNEQFF. The CDR3 region has the DNA TGCGCCAGCAGCCAGCCTCTAGCGGGAGGACGGAATGAGCAGTTCTTC. The J gene is TRBJ2-1, the V gene TRBV4-1, with TRBD2 matching 11 bases. The CDR3 has 16 residues. Germline CDR1 reads MGHRA; CDR2 reads YSYEKL. Trimming cost V 3 bases and J 7 bases; bases outside gene matches: 8.

Regarding this clone: An end of the junction does not agree with germline; a read error may underlie this. This chain links TRBV5-1 with TRBJ2-1; 7 bases align to TRBD2. From germline, CDR1 is SGHRS and CDR2 YFSETQ. This CDR3 spans 17 amino acids. The CDR3 spells CASSRQLAESSYNEQFF. DNA for the CDR3: TGTGCCAGCAGCCGCCAGCTAGCGGAGAGCTCCTACAATGAGCAGTTCTTC.

The chain combines TRBV19 with TRBJ2-5, with 9 bases fitting TRBD2. CDR3 length equals 19 residues. Germline V lookup: CDR1 LNHDA, CDR2 SQIVND (reference sequence). The J segment lost 5 bases and the V segment lost 4 bases, leaving 20 bases of the junction unmatched. CDR3 nucleotide sequence: TGTGCCAGTAGTAGAGCCCGAGGAACTAGCGGGTCGACGAGGGAGACCCAGTACTTC. Its translation is CASSRARGTSGSTRETQYF.

The sample holds a few counts of this clone. The chain recombines TRBV28 with TRBJ1-5, with D tentatively TRBD1 (5 bases). Looked up from germline, CDR1 is MDHEN and CDR2 is SYDVKM. There are 14 residues in the CDR3. V was clipped by 9 bases and J by 6 bases, with 18 bases between them. CDR3 DNA: TGTGCCAGTAGGCAGGACACTTCGCCTCAGCCCCAGCATTTT. Translating it yields CASRQDTSPQPQHF.

The chain uses TRBV7-2 and TRBJ1-1; D may be TRBD1 (5 bases). The germline V gene has CDR1 SGHTA and CDR2 FQGNSA. CDR3 length: 13 residues. The V end lost 5 bases, the J end lost 12 bases, and 19 bases lay between the germline ends. CDR3: CASSEGRSRGTFF. In nucleotides, the CDR3 is TGTGCCAGCAGCGAGGGGCGGAGCCGGGGGACTTTCTTT. Full variable domain (rest looked up from reference TRBV7-2 and TRBJ1-1): GAGVSQSPSNKVTEKGKDVELRCDPISGHTALYWYRQSLGQGLEFLIYFQGNSAPDKSGLPSDRFSAERTGGSVSTLTIQRTQQEDSAVYLCASSEGRSRGTFFGQGTRLTVV.

The chain has TRBV27 and TRBJ2-5, with a tentative D call TRBD1 (5 bases). V lost 5 bases to trimming and J lost 4 bases, with 11 bases between them. Germline V CDR1 and CDR2: MNHEY, SMNVEV (reference sequence). CDR3 size: 13 residues. CDR3 coding DNA: TGTGCCAGCAGTGACTCAGGGTTAGAGACCCAGTACTTC. Protein product: CASSDSGLETQYF.

The chain is built from TRBV6-2 or TRBV6-3 and TRBJ2-1; 9 bases agree with TRBD2. CDR3 length: 14 amino acids. The J segment lost 9 bases and the V segment lost 2 bases, leaving 5 bases of the junction unmatched. CDR1 and CDR2 from the germline V gene are MNHEY and SVGEGT. CDR3 sequence (DNA): TGTGCCAGCAGTTACGTAGCGGGAGCAGGTGAGCAGTTCTTC. Translating it yields CASSYVAGAGEQFF.

This clone was observed a single time. An end of the junction differs from the germline gene, which may be a read error. The V call is TRBV5-1, the J call TRBJ2-1; TRBD2 matches 13 bases. This CDR3 comprises 14 residues. The germline V gene has CDR1 SGHRS and CDR2 YFSETQ. The CDR3 bases are TGTGCCAGCAGCTCCGGACTAGCGGGAGATGAGCAGTTCTTC. Amino acids: CASSSGLAGDEQFF.